This TCR beta chain was retrieved from a study of Ad26.COV2.S vaccination and SARS-CoV-2 variants. About the research overall: Donor joined the COV1001 Ad26.COV2.S trial arm. Study outcomes and limitations: It is possible that the TCR breadth and depth analyses underestimated the total T cell responses. Following vaccination, spike-specific CD8+ and CD4+ T cell responses reportedly exhibited substantial breadth. Greater spike-specific TCR breadth was seen in vaccine recipients than in placebo recipients.

Of note for this clone: Its target is not known.

Indicated treatment: 15 to 20 received Ad26.COV2.S at low or high dose, single or two shots; five or six received placebo; per-sample allocation not given. Samples came from day 63 after the first vaccine or placebo injection. TCRdb's table, derived via immunoSEQ multiplex PCR, lists solely in-frame clones and lacks some. The data show around 450,000 clones, 89% seen once. This CDR3 comprises 14 residues. The germline V gene encodes CDR1 SGHKS and CDR2 YYEKEE (reference sequence). V was trimmed by 4 bases and J by 1 base, leaving 12 bases between them. The chain joins TRBV5-5 to TRBJ2-7; D is unresolved. The sample in question was peripheral blood, obtained in a trial of Ad26.COV2.S vaccine versus placebo. The source of this sequence is a person aged 18-65 years who received the Ad26.COV2.S COVID-19 vaccine or a placebo. The CDR3, as DNA: TGTGCCAGCAGCCTATCGGCCCGATCCTACGAGCAGTACGTC. Its translation is CASSLSARSYEQYV.